This note documents a single T cell receptor (beta chain) sequence. Its antigen remains unknown. These data come from a study of OX40 agonist ivuxolimab in advanced cancers. About the study: The group had a mean age of roughly 56 years, ranged from 23 to 79, and was around 82% male.

V was clipped by 4 bases and J by 7 bases, with 20 bases between them. CDR1 and CDR2 from the germline V gene are SGHKS and YYEKEE (reference sequence). The CDR3 has 15 amino acids. General study points: In CD8+ T cells, expanded clones were on average more numerous than in CD4+. Among the lowest peripheral clonal expansion occurred in 0.1-3.0 mg/kg partial responders.

Clones were sequenced by immunoSEQ multiplex PCR, and TCRdb holds only the in-frame ones, with some missing. The sample lists over 70,000 clones; more than 75% were seen once. The input for sequencing was CD4+ or CD8+ T cells sorted from blood, taken in a trial of the OX40 agonist ivuxolimab. The TCR originated in an adult with an advanced solid tumor such as melanoma, head and neck, liver or kidney cancer. The rearrangement joins TRBV5-5 to TRBJ1-2; D might be TRBD1 (5 bases). CDR3 region: CASSERRDRNAGYTF. The CDR3 DNA reads as TGTGCCAGCAGCGAACGCCGGGACCGTAACGCTGGCTACACCTTC.